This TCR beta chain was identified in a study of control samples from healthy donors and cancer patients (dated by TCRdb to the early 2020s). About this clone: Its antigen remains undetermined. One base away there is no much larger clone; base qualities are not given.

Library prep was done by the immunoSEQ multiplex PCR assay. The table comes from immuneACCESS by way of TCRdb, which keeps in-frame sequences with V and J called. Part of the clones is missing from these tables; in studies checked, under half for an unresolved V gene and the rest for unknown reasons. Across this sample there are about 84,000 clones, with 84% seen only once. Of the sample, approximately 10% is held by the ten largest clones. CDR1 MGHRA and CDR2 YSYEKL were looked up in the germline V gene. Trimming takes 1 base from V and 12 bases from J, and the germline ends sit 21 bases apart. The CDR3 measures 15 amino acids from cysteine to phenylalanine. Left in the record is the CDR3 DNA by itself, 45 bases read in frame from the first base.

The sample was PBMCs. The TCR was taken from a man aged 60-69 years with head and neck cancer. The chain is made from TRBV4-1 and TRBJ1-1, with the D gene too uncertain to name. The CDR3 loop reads CASSQAVGLIGRTFF. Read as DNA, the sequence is TGCGCCAGCAGCCAAGCCGTGGGATTGATTGGAAGGACTTTCTTT.